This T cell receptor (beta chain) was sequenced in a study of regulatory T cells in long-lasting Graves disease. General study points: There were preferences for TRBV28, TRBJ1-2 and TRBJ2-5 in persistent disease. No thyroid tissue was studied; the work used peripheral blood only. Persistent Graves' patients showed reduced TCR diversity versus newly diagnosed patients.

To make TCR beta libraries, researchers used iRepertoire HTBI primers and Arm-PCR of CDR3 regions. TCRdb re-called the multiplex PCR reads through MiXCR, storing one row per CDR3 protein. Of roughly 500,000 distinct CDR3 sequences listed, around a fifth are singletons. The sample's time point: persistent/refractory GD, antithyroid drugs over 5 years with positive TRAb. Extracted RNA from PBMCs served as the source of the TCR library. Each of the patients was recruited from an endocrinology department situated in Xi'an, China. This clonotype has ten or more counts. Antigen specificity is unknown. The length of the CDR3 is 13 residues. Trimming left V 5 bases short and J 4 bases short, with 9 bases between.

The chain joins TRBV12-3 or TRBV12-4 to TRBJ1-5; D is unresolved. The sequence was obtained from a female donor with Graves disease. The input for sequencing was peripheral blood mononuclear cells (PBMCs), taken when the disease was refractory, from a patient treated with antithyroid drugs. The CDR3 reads CASSPSENQPQHF. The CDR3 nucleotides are TGTGCCAGCAGTCCGTCAGAAAATCAGCCCCAGCATTTT.